These 19 T cell receptor beta chains came from one sample sequenced in a study of response to subunit inactivated influenza vaccine listed by TCRdb under 2018. The library was built by means of RT-PCR. The instrument given in TCRdb is Illumina HiSeq 2500. TCRdb reworked the public reads: Q25 trimming with fastp, MiXCR clone assembly, productive beta chains retained. Identical CDR3 proteins give one entry, which carries the most common genes and DNA. A total of a few hundred thousand distinct CDR3 sequences appear in this sample, approximately 7.7% of them only once. Jointly, the top ten make up 10% to 15% of the sample. Source: PBMCs from blood, taken around 2 years after vaccination. The receptors derive from a man between 50 and 75 years old who received an inactivated influenza vaccine. Donor details come from another sample of the same person, matched by shared clones.

The V gene is TRBV5-1, the J gene TRBJ2-2, with a weak D call TRBD1 (5 bases). The V gene lost 5 bases and the J gene lost 3 bases, with 11 bases spanning the gap. Germline V CDR1 and CDR2: SGHRS, YFSETQ. The CDR3 sequence is 14 residues long. The CDR3 nucleotides read TGCGCCAGCAGACTAAGGGGCGACACCGGGGAGCTGTTTTTT. This gives the protein CASRLRGDTGELFF.

J is TRBJ2-7 and V is TRBV7-9; 8 bases fit TRBD1. V lost 4 bases to trimming and J lost 5 bases; unmatched junction nucleotides: 10. The length of the CDR3 is 15 residues. In germline, CDR1 is SEHNR, CDR2 FQNEAQ (reference sequence). The CDR3 is CASSSTGGFPHEQYF. In DNA form, the CDR3 reads TGTGCCAGCAGCTCAACAGGGGGATTCCCCCACGAGCAGTACTTC. Supplemented by reference TRBV7-9 and TRBJ2-7, the full variable domain reads DTGVSQNPRHKITKRGQNVTFRCDPISEHNRLYWYRQTLGQGPEFLTYFQNEAQLEKSRLLSDRFSAERPKGSFSTLEIQRTEQGDSAMYLCASSSTGGFPHEQYFGPGTRLTVT.

As to this clonotype: A much larger clone lies a single base off, so this may be a read error. V is TRBV20-1 and J is TRBJ2-3, with D perhaps TRBD1 or TRBD2 (5 bases each). The V gene lost 3 bases and the J gene lost 2 bases, with 12 bases spanning the gap. CDR1 is DFQATT and CDR2 is SNEGSKA in the germline V gene (reference sequence). This CDR3 comprises 14 residues. The CDR3 nucleotides read TGCAGTGCTAGTGACGTGGGGGACACAGATACGCAGTATTTT. As protein: CSASDVGDTDTQYF.

This clonotype has just a few counts. The CDR3 sequence: CSANEPLRGSSYEQYF. The CDR3 DNA reads as TGCAGTGCCAACGAGCCCCTCAGAGGGAGCTCCTACGAGCAGTACTTC. V is TRBV20-1 and J is TRBJ2-7, with a tentative D call TRBD2 (5 bases). The CDR3 is made up of 16 amino acids. Trimming removed 6 bases at V and 0 bases at J, with 21 bases between. Germline V gene lookup returns CDR1 DFQATT and CDR2 SNEGSKA (reference sequence).

The chain couples TRBV2 to TRBJ1-4; D gene unclear. CDR1 and CDR2 from the germline V gene are SNHLY and FYNNEI. The CDR3 extends over 14 amino acids. The V end was cut by 5 bases, the J end by 11 bases, with 18 bases between. CDR3 sequence: CASSLGPEVRKLFF. DNA for the CDR3: TGTGCCAGCAGTCTCGGGCCCGAAGTGAGGAAACTGTTTTTT.

This clonotype came up a few times. V usage is TRBV5-1 and J usage is TRBJ2-2, with D perhaps being TRBD1 or TRBD2 (5 bases each). Deletions cut 4 bases from V and 3 bases from J, with 19 bases between. The length of the CDR3 is 17 residues. The V gene's germline CDR1 is SGHRS and CDR2 YFSETQ. In DNA form, the CDR3 reads TGCGCCAGCAGCCTACCGGGACCTTCTGGCGACACCGGGGAGCTGTTTTTT. It codes for CASSLPGPSGDTGELFF.

This clonotype was seen once. V and J are TRBV28 and TRBJ1-4; D is unresolved. The CDR3 contains 12 residues. Trimming took 6 bases from V and 13 from J, leaving 15 bases between them. The V gene's germline CDR1 is MDHEN and CDR2 SYDVKM. As DNA, the CDR3 is TGTGCCAGCAGAGCCGGGTCACAAAGACTGTTTTTT. Protein product: CASRAGSQRLFF.

The V and J genes are TRBV7-9 and TRBJ2-5; 8 bases agree with TRBD2. Germline V gives CDR1 SEHNR, CDR2 FQNEAQ (reference sequence). The CDR3 runs 15 residues. The ends lost 4 bases at V and 2 bases at J; junction bases unmatched: 6. In DNA form, the CDR3 reads TGTGCCAGCAGCTCAGCCAGCGGGGGACAAGAGACCCAGTACTTC. Translation: CASSSASGGQETQYF.

This clonotype was counted between two and nine times. The rearrangement joins TRBV20-1 to TRBJ2-5, with TRBD2 matching 11 bases. The CDR3 is made up of 16 amino acids. The germline V gene encodes CDR1 DFQATT and CDR2 SNEGSKA (reference sequence). V shed 1 base, J shed 5 bases, and the junction held 9 bases outside the gene matches. The CDR3 here is CSARGKLAGVGETQYF. CDR3 sequence (DNA): TGCAGTGCTAGAGGCAAACTAGCGGGAGTAGGCGAGACCCAGTACTTC.

This clonotype was seen a few times. The V and J genes are TRBV3-1 and TRBJ2-1; tentatively, D is TRBD2 (6 bases). The CDR3 is made up of 15 amino acids. Trimming took 0 bases from V and 7 from J, leaving 13 bases between them. From germline, CDR1 is LGHDT and CDR2 YNNKEL (reference sequence). The CDR3 is CASSQDFAGGNEQFF. The CDR3, as DNA: TGTGCCAGCAGCCAAGACTTCGCAGGAGGGAATGAGCAGTTCTTC.

This clonotype was seen only a few times. The V call is TRBV9, the J call TRBJ1-2; 7 bases align to TRBD1. This CDR3 spans 15 amino acids. CDR1 is SGDLS and CDR2 is YYNGEE in the germline V gene. Trimming at V came to 7 bases and at J to 2 bases, leaving 11 bases not matched to a gene. This CDR3 is CASQLGPTGNYGYTF. The CDR3 DNA reads TGTGCCAGCCAACTCGGACCGACAGGGAACTATGGCTACACCTTC.

The chain is built from TRBV14 and TRBJ2-1, with a tentative D call TRBD1 (6 bases). The V gene lost 0 bases and the J gene lost 0 bases, with 9 bases spanning the gap. This CDR3 has 16 amino acids. CDR1 is SGHDN and CDR2 is FVKESK in the germline V gene. The CDR3 reads CASSQERGTSYNEQFF. Written as DNA, the CDR3 is TGTGCCAGCAGCCAAGAGAGGGGGACCTCCTACAATGAGCAGTTCTTC. Variable domain in full (rest from reference TRBV14 and TRBJ2-1): EAGVTQFPSHSVIEKGQTVTLRCDPISGHDNLYWYRRVMGKEIKFLLHFVKESKQDESGMPNNRFLAERTGGTYSTLKVQPAELEDSGVYFCASSQERGTSYNEQFFGPGTRLTVL.

This chain links TRBV5-4 with TRBJ2-3; TRBD2 matches 8 bases. The trim removed 4 bases at V and 9 bases at J, leaving 7 bases unmatched. The CDR3 contains 13 residues. CDR1 and CDR2 (germline): SGHNT, YYREEE (reference sequence). The CDR3 here is CASSLKRERTQYF. The CDR3, as DNA: TGTGCCAGCAGCCTAAAGCGGGAGAGGACGCAGTATTTT.

Details on this clonotype: Given the absence of the conserved phenylalanine or tryptophan at the CDR3 end, a read error is likely. The rearrangement uses TRBV6-1 and TRBJ2-7, with D tentatively TRBD1 (5 bases). CDR1 and CDR2 from the germline V gene are MNHNS and SASEGT. The CDR3 has 15 residues. Trimming stripped 7 bases from V and 4 bases from J, with 20 bases between. CDR3 bases: TGTGCCAGCACCGTCTCCTGGGGCCCTCAATACGAGCAGTACTCC. Translation gives CASTVSWGPQYEQYS.

This clonotype was detected ten times or more. The chain links TRBV24-1 to TRBJ1-2; TRBD1 aligns across 7 bases. Per germline, CDR1 KGHDR and CDR2 SFDVKD. The V segment lost 5 bases and the J segment 1 base; nucleotides outside the gene matches: 0. This CDR3 region has 13 residues. Written as DNA, the CDR3 is TGTGCCACCAGTGGGGACAGTAACTATGGCTACACCTTC. This codes for CATSGDSNYGYTF.

The chain joins TRBV3-1 to TRBJ2-5; TRBD2 matches at 7 bases. The J segment lost 2 bases and the V segment lost 4 bases, leaving 4 bases of the junction unmatched. The CDR3 spans 14 residues. Germline CDR1 and CDR2: LGHDT and YNNKEL (reference sequence). This CDR3 reads CASSRGGRQETQYF. The CDR3 nucleotides read TGTGCCAGCAGCCGAGGCGGGAGACAAGAGACCCAGTACTTC.

This clonotype showed up just a few times. The chain uses TRBV11-2 and TRBJ2-7, with D perhaps matching TRBD2 (6 bases). This CDR3 contains 16 residues. V was trimmed by 2 bases and J by 1 base, leaving 15 bases between them. Looked up from germline, CDR1 is SGHAT and CDR2 is FQNNGV. The CDR3 protein is CASSLRVAERSYEQYF. The CDR3 DNA is TGTGCCAGCAGCTTAAGGGTAGCGGAGCGTTCCTACGAGCAGTACTTC.

This clonotype has just a few counts. This rearrangement joins TRBV11-2 to TRBJ2-1; 8 bases align to TRBD2. CDR3 length equals 16 residues. The V gene end was trimmed by 2 bases and the J gene end by 9 bases; junction bases not matched to a gene: 12. The germline CDR1 and CDR2 sequences are SGHAT and FQNNGV. DNA of the CDR3: TGTGCCAGCAGCTTAAGGCACGGGACTAGTAGGACTGAGCAGTTCTTC. Its translation: CASSLRHGTSRTEQFF.

This clonotype was found many times. The rearrangement joins TRBV29-1 to TRBJ2-7; D may be TRBD1 or TRBD2 (5 bases each). Germline V gene lookup returns CDR1 SQVTM and CDR2 ANQGSEA. Trimming shortened V by 7 bases and J by 3 bases, and 22 bases separated the two germline ends. The length of the CDR3 is 15 residues. The CDR3 DNA reads TGCAGCGCCAGCGTCCGGGACGGGTTTTACTACGAGCAGTACTTC. It yields the protein CSASVRDGFYYEQYF.